These 26 T cell receptor beta chains originate from one sample sequenced in a study of blood T cell repertoires in COVID-19. Some clones are missing from TCRdb's copy, which holds only in-frame ones; the method was immunoSEQ multiplex PCR. The profile shows 120,000 or so clones, 65% to 90% of them singletons. The sample was peripheral blood. The origin of the receptors is a woman over 75 with acute or convalescent COVID-19.

V gene TRBV5-1 combines with J gene TRBJ2-1; 7 nucleotides align to TRBD2. Germline assignment: CDR1 SGHRS and CDR2 YFSETQ. Unmatched junction bases numbered 4, after V lost 0 bases and J lost 4 bases. CDR3 length equals 15 residues. The CDR3 DNA is TGCGCCAGCAGCTTGGTGGTCGGGGGGTACAATGAGCAGTTCTTC. It codes for CASSLVVGGYNEQFF.

This sequence joins TRBV7-2 and TRBJ2-2, with 8 bases that match TRBD1. The germline V gene encodes CDR1 SGHTA and CDR2 FQGNSA. Trimming cost V 1 base and J 11 bases; bases outside gene matches: 6. This CDR3 contains 14 residues. The CDR3 is CASSLEPDRGELFF. The CDR3 DNA follows: TGTGCCAGCAGCTTAGAGCCCGACAGGGGAGAGCTGTTTTTT.

This clone has only one observation. The CDR3 reads CASSLRGLQETQYF. The DNA of the CDR3 is TGTGCCAGCAGCTTAAGGGGACTCCAAGAGACCCAGTACTTC. V usage is TRBV7-2 and J usage is TRBJ2-5; TRBD2 might be the D (6 bases). V lost 2 bases and J lost 1, with 8 bases in between. The CDR3 loop spans 14 amino acids. From germline, CDR1 is SGHTA and CDR2 FQGNSA.

Note on this clone: Distinct nucleotide sequences in the sample also encode this CDR3. V gene TRBV20-1 combines with J gene TRBJ2-1; TRBD2 is a possible D gene (5 bases). Germline V gene sequence: CDR1 DFQATT, CDR2 SNEGSKA (reference sequence). The length of the CDR3 is 11 residues. Trimming pared 3 bases from V and 7 bases from J, leaving 7 bases between. CDR3 nucleotides: TGCAGTGCTAGGAGAGGGAATGAGCAGTTCTTC. As protein: CSARRGNEQFF.

V and J are TRBV24-1 and TRBJ2-5; weak D call: TRBD2 (6 bases). This CDR3 region has 16 residues. Trimming took off 4 bases at V and 5 bases at J, with 19 bases between the two ends. Germline assignment: CDR1 KGHDR and CDR2 SFDVKD. CDR3 amino acids: CATSEPDGGAGETQYF. In DNA form, the CDR3 reads TGTGCCACCAGTGAACCTGATGGAGGGGCGGGCGAGACCCAGTACTTC.

V gene TRBV9 combines with J gene TRBJ1-1, with no clear D. The CDR3 spans 14 residues. Trimming pared 0 bases from V and 2 bases from J, leaving 8 bases between. CDR1 is SGDLS, CDR2 YYNGEE, per germline. This CDR3 reads CASSVVPGNTEAFF. The CDR3 coding sequence is TGTGCCAGCAGCGTAGTTCCAGGAAACACTGAAGCTTTCTTT.

J is TRBJ2-6 and V is TRBV9; D might be TRBD2 (5 bases). V lost 3 bases and J 0 bases, leaving 10 bases between the germline ends. Per the germline V gene, CDR1 is SGDLS and CDR2 is YYNGEE. CDR3 length equals 16 residues. The CDR3 coding sequence is TGTGCCAGCAGCGCGGGGAAAAACTCTGGGGCCAACGTCCTGACTTTC. Residues: CASSAGKNSGANVLTF.

The chain joins TRBV5-4 to TRBJ1-2; possibly TRBD1 for D (6 bases). Germline V gene lookup returns CDR1 SGHNT and CDR2 YYREEE (reference sequence). The V and J ends lost 4 bases and 5 bases respectively, with 12 bases between them. This CDR3 has 13 residues. The CDR3 spells CASSQNTGYGYTF. The DNA of the CDR3 is TGTGCCAGCAGCCAAAACACAGGGTATGGCTACACCTTC.

The CDR3 DNA sequence: TGTGCCAGCAGCTTGGAACAGCAACATAGCAATCAGCCCCAGCATTTT. As protein: CASSLEQQHSNQPQHF. This chain uses TRBV2 with TRBJ1-5; D unclear. V lost 6 bases and J 0 bases, leaving 15 bases between the germline ends. The CDR3 has 16 amino acids. Germline CDR1 reads SNHLY; CDR2 reads FYNNEI.

The V and J genes are TRBV6-1 and TRBJ2-7; 7 nucleotides agree with TRBD1. This CDR3 is built from 14 residues. Germline loops: CDR1 MNHNS, CDR2 SASEGT. V lost 2 bases and J lost 2; bases outside the gene matches: 3. CDR3 region: CASSESGQTYEQYV. In DNA form, the CDR3 reads TGTGCCAGCAGTGAATCGGGACAGACCTACGAGCAGTACGTC.

The chain combines TRBV3-1 (or the pseudogene TRBV3-2) with TRBJ1-6; 10 bases align to TRBD1. V shed 5 bases and J 10 bases; nucleotides not matched to a gene: 5. The CDR3 covers 14 residues. CDR1 and CDR2 (germline): LGHDT, YNNKEL (reference sequence). The chain's CDR3 is CASSSGTGDSPLHF. The CDR3 nucleotides read TGTGCCAGCAGCTCCGGGACAGGGGACTCACCCCTCCACTTT.

This clone has only one observation. This chain connects TRBV19 to TRBJ2-2, with 7 bases matching TRBD1. The length of the CDR3 is 15 residues. The germline V gene encodes CDR1 LNHDA and CDR2 SQIVND (reference sequence). V gave up 4 bases and J gave up 5 bases; unmatched junction bases: 7. The CDR3 reads CASSTKTGRTGELFF. The CDR3 bases are TGTGCCAGTAGTACGAAGACAGGGCGTACCGGGGAGCTGTTTTTT.

This clone was seen once. This chain uses TRBV7-2 with TRBJ1-2; 9 positions agree with TRBD1. The CDR3 has 13 residues. With V trimmed by 7 bases and J by 2 bases, 2 bases remained unmatched. Per the germline V gene, CDR1 is SGHTA and CDR2 is FQGNSA. This chain's CDR3 is CASMDRGNYGYTF. The CDR3 DNA is TGTGCCAGCATGGACAGGGGAAACTATGGCTACACCTTC. The full variable domain, rest sourced from reference TRBV7-2 and TRBJ1-2, is GAGVSQSPSNKVTEKGKDVELRCDPISGHTALYWYRQSLGQGLEFLIYFQGNSAPDKSGLPSDRFSAERTGGSVSTLTIQRTQQEDSAVYLCASMDRGNYGYTFGSGTRLTVV.

This chain uses TRBV18 with TRBJ2-4, with D possibly matching TRBD1 (5 bases). The V gene's germline CDR1 is KGHSH and CDR2 LQKENI. V lost 6 bases and J lost 3, with 18 bases in between. The length of the CDR3 is 16 residues. The DNA for the CDR3 is TGTGCCAGCTCTACCCTCCAAGGGGCGATCAAAAACATTCAGTACTTC. Its translation is CASSTLQGAIKNIQYF.

CDR3 in amino acids: CASTQLAGGYYNEQFF. CDR3 coding DNA: TGTGCCAGCACCCAACTAGCGGGGGGCTACTACAATGAGCAGTTCTTC. The V and J genes are TRBV27 and TRBJ2-1, with 12 bases that match TRBD2. Germline V gives CDR1 MNHEY, CDR2 SMNVEV (reference sequence). Losses at the gene ends were 7 bases for V and 3 bases for J; bases not matched to a gene: 7. This CDR3 has 16 amino acids.

The V and J genes are TRBV7-8 and TRBJ1-1; D perhaps matches TRBD1 (5 bases). Trimming left V 2 bases short and J 1 base short, with 8 bases between. This CDR3 has 14 residues. Germline V gene data show CDR1 as SGHVS and CDR2 as FQNEAQ. CDR3 loop: CASSLNRQNTEAFF. DNA for the CDR3: TGTGCCAGCAGCTTAAACAGGCAGAACACTGAAGCTTTCTTT.

The chain is built from TRBV28 and TRBJ1-6, with 8 bases matching TRBD1. The CDR3 consists of 15 residues. V lost 6 bases, J lost 9 bases, and 10 bases stayed unmatched. Germline lookup yields CDR1 MDHEN and CDR2 SYDVKM. This CDR3 reads CASRSSTGGSSPLHF. The DNA for the CDR3 is TGTGCCAGCAGATCATCCACAGGGGGTAGTTCACCCCTCCACTTT.

The chain links TRBV6-2 or TRBV6-3 to TRBJ1-2; no definite D call. CDR3 length: 12 amino acids. Trimming left V 6 bases short and J 5 bases short, with 10 bases between. Germline CDR1 and CDR2: MNHEY and SVGEGT. CDR3 loop: CASSPSGYGYTF. The CDR3 DNA reads as TGTGCCAGCAGCCCCTCGGGATATGGCTACACCTTC.

The chain combines TRBV3-1 (or the pseudogene TRBV3-2) with TRBJ1-3; D uncertain. This CDR3 spans 12 amino acids. V lost 0 bases and J 9 bases, leaving 6 bases between the germline ends. Germline V gene lookup returns CDR1 LGHDT and CDR2 YNNKEL (reference sequence). CDR3 nucleotides: TGTGCCAGCAGCCAAGATCGGTCCACCATATATTTT. This translates into CASSQDRSTIYF.

This clone was picked up one time. The V call is TRBV27, the J call TRBJ2-1, with 10 bases that match TRBD1. V lost 6 bases, J lost 9 bases, and 14 bases stayed unmatched. This CDR3 comprises 16 residues. The V gene's germline CDR1 is MNHEY and CDR2 SMNVEV (reference sequence). The CDR3 DNA sequence: TGTGCCAGCAGAGTTATGGGGACAGGGGCCCGTACTGAGCAGTTCTTC. Translated: CASRVMGTGARTEQFF.

The chain is built from TRBV14 and TRBJ1-2, with 7 bases lining up with TRBD1. This CDR3 has 13 amino acids. The germline V gene encodes CDR1 SGHDN and CDR2 FVKESK. The J segment lost 4 bases and the V segment lost 6 bases, leaving 5 bases of the junction unmatched. The CDR3 sequence: CASSPDRIYGYTF. The CDR3 DNA is TGTGCCAGCAGTCCGGACAGGATCTATGGCTACACCTTC.

The chain links TRBV7-2 to TRBJ1-6; 11 bases align to TRBD1. The CDR3 spans 15 residues. Germline lookup yields CDR1 SGHTA and CDR2 FQGNSA. V was clipped by 1 base and J by 9 bases; unmatched bases: 2. The CDR3 region has the DNA TGTGCCAGCAGCTTAGTCGGGACAGGGGGTTCACCCCTCCACTTT. Amino acid sequence: CASSLVGTGGSPLHF.

The chain couples TRBV13 to TRBJ1-1, with D uncertain. The V gene's germline CDR1 is PRHDT and CDR2 FYEKMQ (reference sequence). V was shortened by 5 bases and J by 0 bases, with 13 bases between the two germline ends. The CDR3 length is 15 residues. The CDR3 DNA reads as TGTGCCAGCAGCCCCGGGAGGTTATTGAACACTGAAGCTTTCTTT. It is translated as CASSPGRLLNTEAFF. The full variable domain, rest sourced from reference TRBV13 and TRBJ1-1, is AAGVIQSPRHLIKEKRETATLKCYPIPRHDTVYWYQQGPGQDPQFLISFYEKMQSDKGSIPDRFSAQQFSDYHSELNMSSLELGDSALYFCASSPGRLLNTEAFFGQGTRLTVV.

The chain joins TRBV2 to TRBJ1-3; no firm D call. V lost 8 bases to trimming and J lost 3 bases, with 11 bases between them. The CDR3 length is 13 residues. Germline V CDR1 and CDR2: SNHLY, FYNNEI. The CDR3 loop reads CASRPEVGNTIYF. In DNA form, the CDR3 reads TGTGCCAGCCGCCCGGAGGTTGGAAACACCATATATTTT. The full variable domain, completed using reference TRBV2 and TRBJ1-3, is EPEVTQTPSHQVTQMGQEVILRCVPISNHLYFYWYRQILGQKVEFLVSFYNNEISEKSEIFDDQFSVERPDGSNFTLKIRSTKLEDSAMYFCASRPEVGNTIYFGEGSWLTVV.

This rearrangement joins TRBV6-1 to TRBJ2-7; D is uncertain. This CDR3 region has 13 residues. Germline V lookup: CDR1 MNHNS, CDR2 SASEGT. Trimming removed 3 bases at V and 1 base at J, with 7 bases between. In DNA form, the CDR3 reads TGTGCCAGCAGTGAGGTCAGTTCCTACGAGCAGTACTTC. It translates to CASSEVSSYEQYF.

The chain couples TRBV12-5 to TRBJ1-5; D ambiguous. Germline values: CDR1 LGHNT, CDR2 FRNRAP. This CDR3 has 13 residues. V was clipped by 3 bases and J by 5 bases, with 8 bases between them. CDR3 nucleotide sequence: TGTGCTAGTGGTTTAGAGGGAGATCAGCCCCAGCATTTT. Residues: CASGLEGDQPQHF.